Reported below is one TCR beta chain. Antigen unknown. Given a much more abundant clone one base away, this may be a read error. The CDR3 length is 14 residues. V dropped 5 bases and J dropped 8 bases, with 16 bases sitting between them. Germline assignment: CDR1 MDHEN and CDR2 SYDVKM. The data are from a study of tumor-infiltrating lymphocytes in primary liver carcinoma. A constant-region primer primed TCR beta cDNA synthesis from 400 to 550 ng of total RNA. Researchers made the TCR beta libraries by running three nested multiplex PCR rounds with slightly modified ARM-PCR. A C-beta reverse primer and TRBV1-TRBV30 forward primers served in each of the first two PCR rounds, at about 10 cycles apiece. MiXCR, run by TCRdb on the multiplex PCR reads, gives a single entry per CDR3 protein. The repertoire has more than 50,000 distinct CDR3 sequences, over 65% of them found once; the top ten carry roughly 26%.

Overall study results and limits: It was tumor-adjacent and tumor-blood pairs that overlapped less than tumor region pairs did. The 250 largest clones made up significantly more of tumor than blood repertoires (p = 0.039).

Unsorted bulk tissue (roughly 20-34 mg) underwent RNA and DNA co-extraction. This rearrangement joins TRBV28 to TRBJ2-1, with TRBD2 as a possible D gene (6 bases). The source of this sequence is a man aged 40-55 years with primary liver carcinoma and hepatitis B virus infection. The sample was liver tumor tissue from sampling region 2. Noted subset: tumor region T2, inferior pole. This chain's CDR3 is CASSAGTPNDEQFF. CDR3 sequence (DNA): TGTGCCAGCAGTGCCGGGACTCCTAACGATGAGCAGTTCTTC.